This TCR beta chain was documented in a study of early T cells in non-severe SARS-CoV-2 infection. As for the study in general: The sequenced material was bulk RNA from unsorted whole blood, and its chains were unpaired.

Individual cDNA molecules carried attached unique molecular identifiers. MiXCR, applied by TCRdb to the 5' RACE reads, yields one record per CDR3 protein. Found here are about 40,000 distinct CDR3 sequences, over 4% of them singletons; the top ten hold 4.8%. Germline V CDR1 and CDR2: LNHDA, SQIVND (reference sequence). The CDR3 has 13 residues. With 3 bases removed from V and 6 bases from J, the gap between germline ends came to 12 bases. This clonotype was counted between two and nine times. No antigen is known for it. Whole-study findings and limits: In VDJdb matching, anti-spike CD8 responses were favored while private and CD4 specificities went missing.

This TCR was sampled from an adult who was a healthcare worker with PCR-confirmed SARS-CoV-2 infection or an uninfected control (not recorded which). Specimen: whole blood. The V and J genes are TRBV19 and TRBJ2-7, with a tentative D call TRBD1 (5 bases). The CDR3, as DNA: TGTGCCAGTAGTATTGGGGCCCTGGGCGAGCAGTACTTC. Protein: CASSIGALGEQYF.